The clone carrying this TCR beta chain was recorded a few times. This entry is derived from a study of blood T cell repertoires in COVID-19. Turning to the study itself: Italy, Spain and the United States were the sources of the convalescent and acute COVID-19 samples. PBMCs, B-cell-depleted T cells, or T cells provided the cDNA or gDNA that made up the material.

Germline V gene data show CDR1 as MNHEY and CDR2 as SVGAGI. There are 15 residues in the CDR3. Trimming took 6 bases from V and 1 from J, leaving 15 bases between them. Original analysis: By means of reference gene primer amplification, nucleated cell counts were estimated. Here immunoSEQ multiplex PCR was the method, and the copy in TCRdb shows in-frame clones only, minus some. The DNA gave D and trimming, while V, J and clone size come from that table. The sample has 100,000 to 150,000 clones, around nine tenths seen once. While infection was still active, Seattle patients were enrolled and then followed longitudinally.

V gene TRBV6-5 combines with J gene TRBJ1-1; no reliable D call. Sequenced material: peripheral blood. The clonotype originates from a woman in her 70s with COVID-19, enrolled during active disease. The CDR3 is CASSGRSTGNTEAFF. CDR3 in DNA: TGTGCCAGCAGCGGAAGGAGTACGGGGAACACTGAAGCTTTCTTT.